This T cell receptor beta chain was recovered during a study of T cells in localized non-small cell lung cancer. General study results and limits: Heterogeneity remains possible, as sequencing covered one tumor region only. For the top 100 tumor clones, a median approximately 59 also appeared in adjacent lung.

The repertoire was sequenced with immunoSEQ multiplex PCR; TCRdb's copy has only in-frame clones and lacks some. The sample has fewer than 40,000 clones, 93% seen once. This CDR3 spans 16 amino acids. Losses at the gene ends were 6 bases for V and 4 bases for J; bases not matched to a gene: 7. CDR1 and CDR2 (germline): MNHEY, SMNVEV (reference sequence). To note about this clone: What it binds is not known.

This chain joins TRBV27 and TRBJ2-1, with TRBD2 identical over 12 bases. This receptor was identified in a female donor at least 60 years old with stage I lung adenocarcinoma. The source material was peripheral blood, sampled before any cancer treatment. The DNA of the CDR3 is TGTGCCAGCAGACTCTGGACTAGCGGGGCTTACAATGAGCAGTTCTTC. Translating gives CASRLWTSGAYNEQFF.